The 3 T cell receptor beta chains in this list originate from one sample, sequenced in a study of cytomegalovirus exposure and HLA in healthy donors. The PCR ran on 60 Vbeta and 13 Jbeta primers. Profiled with immunoSEQ multiplex PCR; TCRdb holds only in-frame clones, not every one. In total, the table holds roughly 69,000 clones. Sequencing was carried out using PBMCs. These receptors were collected from a young woman in good health and CMV-seronegative.

The J gene is TRBJ2-3, the V gene TRBV6-1, with TRBD2 identical over 9 bases. V was pared by 6 bases and J by 5 bases, with 3 bases of the junction left unmatched. The CDR3 has 13 residues. Per the germline V gene, CDR1 is MNHNS and CDR2 is SASEGT. CDR3 DNA: TGTGCCAGCAGGGTTAGCGGGGGAGATACGCAGTATTTT. This encodes CASRVSGGDTQYF.

The chain employs TRBV28 and TRBJ1-5, with D perhaps TRBD1 (5 bases). The germline CDR1 and CDR2 sequences are MDHEN and SYDVKM. The CDR3 loop spans 15 amino acids. V was pared by 6 bases and J by 5 bases, with 17 bases between. Here the CDR3 reads CASSTDGLQDQPQHF. The CDR3 bases are TGTGCCAGCAGCACCGACGGCTTACAGGATCAGCCCCAGCATTTT. Combining the CDR3 with reference TRBV28 and TRBJ1-5 gives the whole variable domain DVKVTQSSRYLVKRTGEKVFLECVQDMDHENMFWYRQDPGLGLRLIYFSYDVKMKEKGDIPEGYSVSREKKERFSLILESASTNQTSMYLCASSTDGLQDQPQHFGDGTRLSIL.

The chain employs TRBV7-2 and TRBJ2-3, with 9 bases identical to TRBD2. CDR3 size: 14 residues. Germline V gene sequence: CDR1 SGHTA, CDR2 FQGNSA. V lost 3 bases and J lost 4; bases outside the gene matches: 2. The CDR3 here is CASSFAGGPDTQYF. CDR3 sequence (DNA): TGTGCCAGCAGCTTTGCGGGGGGGCCAGATACGCAGTATTTT.